This T cell receptor (beta chain) was obtained from a study of blood T cell repertoires in COVID-19. V shed 7 bases and J shed 1 base, with 13 bases lying between them. Germline CDR1 MNHEY, CDR2 SVGAGI. The CDR3 is 14 residues long. Sequencing used immunoSEQ multiplex PCR; TCRdb keeps in-frame clones, though not all of them. The sample lists 110,000 to 150,000 clones, 85% occurring once. The sequenced material came from peripheral blood. V usage is TRBV6-5 and J usage is TRBJ1-2; D is unresolved. This receptor was identified in a man in his forties or fifties with acute or convalescent COVID-19. The DNA of the CDR3 is TGTGCCAGCATCCCTGGAGAATTTAACTATGGCTACACCTTC. Its protein product is CASIPGEFNYGYTF.